These 7 T cell receptor beta chains were sequenced from one sample in a study of shared clonotypes between healthy human individuals. Using immunoSEQ multiplex PCR, the repertoire was profiled, and TCRdb retains in-frame clones only, with some absent. The sample includes some 2.1 million clones, 90% to 95% seen only once; the top ten take 0.1% to 0.15%. Sequences were obtained from naive CD4+ T cells sorted from blood. Specified subset: CD45RA+ positively selected. The receptors derive from a man between 18 and 35 years old in good health.

The chain joins TRBV12-5 to TRBJ2-7; D is unclear. V was pared by 10 bases and J by 4 bases, with 5 bases between. The CDR3 sequence is 9 residues long. Germline V gene data show CDR1 as LGHNT and CDR2 as FRNRAP. The CDR3 sequence is CANPYEQYF. CDR3 nucleotides: TGTGCTAATCCTTACGAGCAGTACTTC.

The gene calls are TRBV19 and TRBJ1-5; D is ambiguous. The CDR3 runs 13 residues. V lost 2 bases and J lost 4, with 6 bases in between. CDR1 is LNHDA, CDR2 SQIVND, per germline (reference sequence). DNA of the CDR3: TGTGCCAGTAGTATAATAAAGAATCAGCCCCAGCATTTT. Its translation is CASSIIKNQPQHF.

The J gene is TRBJ1-1, the V gene TRBV10-3; the D gene is possibly TRBD1 (5 bases). The V end was cut by 10 bases, the J end by 2 bases, with 14 bases between. The CDR3 totals 13 residues. Germline loops: CDR1 ENHRY, CDR2 SYGVKD. The chain's CDR3 is CATGTVPNTEAFF. CDR3 coding DNA: TGTGCCACGGGGACCGTCCCTAACACTGAAGCTTTCTTT.

The V call is TRBV11-2, the J call TRBJ2-7; 9 bases align to TRBD2. The CDR3 length is 15 residues. The germline gives CDR1 SGHAT, CDR2 FQNNGV. The junction had 9 bases not matched to a gene; V was cut back by 2 bases and J by 7 bases. CDR3: CASSLPGLAFGEQYF. CDR3 DNA sequence: TGTGCCAGCAGCTTACCGGGACTAGCCTTTGGGGAGCAGTACTTC.

The chain recombines TRBV19 with TRBJ1-1, with D possibly matching TRBD1 (5 bases). V lost 5 bases and J lost 4, with 17 bases in between. The CDR3 spans 15 residues. Germline assignment: CDR1 LNHDA and CDR2 SQIVND (reference sequence). CDR3 DNA sequence: TGTGCCAGTAGTCCACGGGGCAAAGGAGGCACTGAAGCTTTCTTT. Its protein product is CASSPRGKGGTEAFF.

This sequence joins TRBV10-3 and TRBJ2-3; D not certain. Looked up from germline, CDR1 is ENHRY and CDR2 is SYGVKD. V dropped 11 bases and J dropped 5 bases, with 14 bases sitting between them. This CDR3 region has 12 residues. CDR3 residues: CASTSAEDTQYF. As DNA, the CDR3 is TGTGCCTCCACTTCCGCAGAAGATACGCAGTATTTT.

To note about this clone: Different DNA sequences within this sample yield the same CDR3. This chain uses TRBV10-1 with TRBJ1-1; D is perhaps TRBD1 (6 bases). The CDR3 totals 14 residues. Germline V lookup: CDR1 WNHNN, CDR2 SYGVQD (reference sequence). The germline V and J ends were trimmed by 0 bases and 5 bases, with 10 bases remaining between them. The CDR3 nucleotides are TGCGCCAGCAGTGAGTCACAGGGACGGACTGAAGCTTTCTTT. Protein: CASSESQGRTEAFF.